The clone carrying this TCR beta chain has a handful of counts. The antigen is not known. TCRdb reanalysed the 5' RACE reads using MiXCR and keeps one entry per CDR3 protein. The table has approximately 400,000 distinct CDR3 sequences, less than 25% seen once. The data are from a study of T-cell memory formation after mild COVID-19. General study results and limits: Contracting CD8+ clones were enriched in EMRA, CD4+ mainly in CM and EM.

V was clipped by 8 bases and J by 5 bases; unmatched bases: 3. Germline CDR1 MNHEY, CDR2 SVGEGT. This CDR3 has 12 amino acids. This clonotype was obtained from an adult woman who had mild COVID-19 (a few samples of this study predate the infection). Cell type and time point are not known. The sample was PBMCs or a T cell subset sorted from them (not recorded which). This chain connects TRBV6-2 or TRBV6-3 to TRBJ2-5; 9 bases line up with TRBD2. CDR3 in amino acids: CASRAGGETQYF. The DNA of the CDR3 is TGTGCCAGCCGGGCGGGGGGGGAGACCCAGTACTTC.